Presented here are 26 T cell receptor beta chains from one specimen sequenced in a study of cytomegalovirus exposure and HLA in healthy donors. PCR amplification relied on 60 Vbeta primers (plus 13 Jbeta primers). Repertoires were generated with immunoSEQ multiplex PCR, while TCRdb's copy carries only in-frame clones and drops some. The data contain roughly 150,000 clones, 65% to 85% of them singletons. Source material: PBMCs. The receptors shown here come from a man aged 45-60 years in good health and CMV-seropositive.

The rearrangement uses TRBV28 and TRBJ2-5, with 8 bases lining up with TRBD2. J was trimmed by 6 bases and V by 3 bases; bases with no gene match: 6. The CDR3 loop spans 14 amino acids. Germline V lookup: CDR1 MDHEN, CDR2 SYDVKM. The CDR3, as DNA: TGTGCCAGCAGTTTCCCCGGGACTAGAAAGACCCAGTACTTC. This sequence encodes CASSFPGTRKTQYF. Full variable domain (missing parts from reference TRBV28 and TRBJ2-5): DVKVTQSSRYLVKRTGEKVFLECVQDMDHENMFWYRQDPGLGLRLIYFSYDVKMKEKGDIPEGYSVSREKKERFSLILESASTNQTSMYLCASSFPGTRKTQYFGPGTRLLVL.

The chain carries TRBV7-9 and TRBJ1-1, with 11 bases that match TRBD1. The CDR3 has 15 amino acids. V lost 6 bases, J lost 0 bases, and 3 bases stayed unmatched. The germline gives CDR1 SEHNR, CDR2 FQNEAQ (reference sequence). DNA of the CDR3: TGTGCCAGCAGGGACAGGGGGCGAATGAACACTGAAGCTTTCTTT. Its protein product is CASRDRGRMNTEAFF.

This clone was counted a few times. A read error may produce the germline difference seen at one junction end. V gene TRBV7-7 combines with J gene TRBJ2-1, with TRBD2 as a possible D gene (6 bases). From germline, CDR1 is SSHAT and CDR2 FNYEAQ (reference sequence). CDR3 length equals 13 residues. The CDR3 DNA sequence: TGTGCTAGCAGCCGGCGTGAGGGAGGTGAGCAGTTCTTC. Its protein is CASSRREGGEQFF.

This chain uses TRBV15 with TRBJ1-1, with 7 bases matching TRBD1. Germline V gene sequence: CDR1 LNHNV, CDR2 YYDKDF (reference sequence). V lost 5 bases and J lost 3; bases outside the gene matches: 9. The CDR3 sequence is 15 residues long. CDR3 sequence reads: CATSPTRDSDTEAFF. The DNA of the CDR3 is TGTGCCACCAGCCCAACCCGGGACAGCGACACTGAAGCTTTCTTT.

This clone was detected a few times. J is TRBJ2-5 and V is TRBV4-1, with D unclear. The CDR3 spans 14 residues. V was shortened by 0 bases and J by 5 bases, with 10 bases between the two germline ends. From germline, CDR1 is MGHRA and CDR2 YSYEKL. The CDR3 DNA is TGCGCCAGCAGCCAAGATCGGCTAGTTGAGACCCAGTACTTC. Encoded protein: CASSQDRLVETQYF.

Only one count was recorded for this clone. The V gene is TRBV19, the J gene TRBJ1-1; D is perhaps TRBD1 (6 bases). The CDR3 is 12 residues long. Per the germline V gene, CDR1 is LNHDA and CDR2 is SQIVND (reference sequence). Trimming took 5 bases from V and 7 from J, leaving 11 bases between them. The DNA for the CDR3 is TGTGCCAGTAGTCAGGGGATGAGTGAAGCTTTCTTT. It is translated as CASSQGMSEAFF.

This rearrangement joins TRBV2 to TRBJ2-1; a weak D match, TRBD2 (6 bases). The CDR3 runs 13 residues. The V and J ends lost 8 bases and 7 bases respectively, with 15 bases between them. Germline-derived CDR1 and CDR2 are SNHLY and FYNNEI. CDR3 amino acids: CASRLGGVNEQFF. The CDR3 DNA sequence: TGTGCCAGCCGCTTGGGGGGAGTGAATGAGCAGTTCTTC.

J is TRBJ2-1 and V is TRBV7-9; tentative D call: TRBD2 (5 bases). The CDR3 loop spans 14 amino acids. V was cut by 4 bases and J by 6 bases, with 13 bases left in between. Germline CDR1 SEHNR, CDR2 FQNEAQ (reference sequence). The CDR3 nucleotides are TGTGCCAGCAGCTCCGGACTCCTTAGCAATGAGCAGTTCTTC. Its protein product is CASSSGLLSNEQFF.

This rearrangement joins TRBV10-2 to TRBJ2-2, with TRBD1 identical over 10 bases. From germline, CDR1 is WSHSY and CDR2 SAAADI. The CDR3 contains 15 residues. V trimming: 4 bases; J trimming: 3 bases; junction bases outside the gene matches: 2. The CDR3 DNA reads TGCGCCAGCAGTGCCGGGACAGGGGACACCGGGGAGCTGTTTTTT. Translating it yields CASSAGTGDTGELFF.

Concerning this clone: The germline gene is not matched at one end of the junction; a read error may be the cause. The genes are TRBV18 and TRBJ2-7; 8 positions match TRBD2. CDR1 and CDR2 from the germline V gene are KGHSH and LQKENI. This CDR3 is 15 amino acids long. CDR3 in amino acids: CASSTPRGGINEQYF. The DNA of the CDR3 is TGTGCCAGCTCAACACCCCGGGGGGGCATCAACGAGCAGTACTTC.

CDR3 sequence: CASSLADSSGYEQYF. The CDR3 bases are TGTGCCAGCAGTTTGGCTGACTCTAGCGGCTACGAGCAGTACTTC. The chain uses TRBV28 and TRBJ2-7; 7 bases align to TRBD2. The length of the CDR3 is 15 residues. Germline V gene data show CDR1 as MDHEN and CDR2 as SYDVKM. The ends lost 3 bases at V and 3 bases at J; junction bases unmatched: 8.

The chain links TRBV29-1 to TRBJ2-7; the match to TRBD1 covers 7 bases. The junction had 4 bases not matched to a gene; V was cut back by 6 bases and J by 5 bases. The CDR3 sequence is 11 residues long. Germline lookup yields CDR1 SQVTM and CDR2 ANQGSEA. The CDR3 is CSVGQADEQYF. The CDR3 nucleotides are TGCAGCGTAGGACAGGCGGACGAGCAGTACTTC.

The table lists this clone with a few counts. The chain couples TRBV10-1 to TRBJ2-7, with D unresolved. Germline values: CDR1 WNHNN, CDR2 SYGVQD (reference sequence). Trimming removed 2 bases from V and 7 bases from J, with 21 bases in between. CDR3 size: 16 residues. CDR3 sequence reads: CASSEPSVLRFYEQYF. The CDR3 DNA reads TGCGCCAGCAGTGAGCCCTCGGTACTTCGGTTCTATGAGCAGTACTTC.

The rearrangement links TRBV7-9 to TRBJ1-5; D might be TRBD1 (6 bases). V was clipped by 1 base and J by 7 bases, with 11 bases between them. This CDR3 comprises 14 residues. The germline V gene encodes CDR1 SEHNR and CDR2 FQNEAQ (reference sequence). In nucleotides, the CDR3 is TGTGCCAGCAGCTTAGGGGCAGGGGAACAGCCCCAGCATTTT. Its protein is CASSLGAGEQPQHF.

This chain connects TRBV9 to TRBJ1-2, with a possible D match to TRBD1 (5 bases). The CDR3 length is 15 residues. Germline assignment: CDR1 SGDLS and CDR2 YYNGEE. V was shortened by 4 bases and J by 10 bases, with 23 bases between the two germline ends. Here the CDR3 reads CASSPLARVQGVYTF. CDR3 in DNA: TGTGCCAGCAGCCCCCTCGCGAGAGTGCAGGGTGTCTACACCTTC.

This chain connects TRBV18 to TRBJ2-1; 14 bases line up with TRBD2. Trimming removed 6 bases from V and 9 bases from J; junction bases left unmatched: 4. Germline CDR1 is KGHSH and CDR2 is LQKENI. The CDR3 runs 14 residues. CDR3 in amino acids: CASSGTSGGGEQFF. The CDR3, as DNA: TGTGCCAGCTCCGGGACTAGCGGGGGAGGTGAGCAGTTCTTC. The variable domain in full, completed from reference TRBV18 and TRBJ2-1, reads NAGVMQNPRHLVRRRGQEARLRCSPMKGHSHVYWYRQLPEEGLKFMVYLQKENIIDESGMPKERFSAEFPKEGPSILRIQQVVRGDSAAYFCASSGTSGGGEQFFGPGTRLTVL.

The CDR3 protein is CSVGSVYGYTF. CDR3 DNA: TGCAGCGTTGGGAGTGTTTATGGCTACACCTTC. The genes are TRBV29-1 and TRBJ1-2, with unresolved D. Deletions cut 4 bases from V and 5 bases from J, with 8 bases between. This CDR3 has 11 residues. Germline CDR1 is SQVTM and CDR2 is ANQGSEA.

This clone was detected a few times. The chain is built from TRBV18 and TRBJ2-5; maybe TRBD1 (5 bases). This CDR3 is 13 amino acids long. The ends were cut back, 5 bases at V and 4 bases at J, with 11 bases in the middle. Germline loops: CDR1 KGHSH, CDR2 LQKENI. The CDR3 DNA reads TGTGCCAGCTCAGAAGGACACGCAGAGACCCAGTACTTC. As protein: CASSEGHAETQYF.

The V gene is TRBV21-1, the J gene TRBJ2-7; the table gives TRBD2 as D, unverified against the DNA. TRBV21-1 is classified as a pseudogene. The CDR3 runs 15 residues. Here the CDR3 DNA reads TGTGCCAGCAGCAAAGGCAACTGCAACTCCTACGAGCAGTACTTC. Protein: CASSKGNCNSYEQYF.

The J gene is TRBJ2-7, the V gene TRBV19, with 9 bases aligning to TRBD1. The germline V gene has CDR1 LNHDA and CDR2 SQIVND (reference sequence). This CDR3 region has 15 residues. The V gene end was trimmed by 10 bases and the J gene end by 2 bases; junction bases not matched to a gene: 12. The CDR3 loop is CATAPARTGAYEQYF. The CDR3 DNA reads TGTGCCACCGCTCCAGCCCGGACAGGGGCCTACGAGCAGTACTTC.

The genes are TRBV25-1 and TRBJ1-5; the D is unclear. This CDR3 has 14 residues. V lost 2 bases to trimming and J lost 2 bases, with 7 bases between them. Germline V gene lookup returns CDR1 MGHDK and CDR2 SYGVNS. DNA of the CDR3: TGTGCCAGCAGTGAAGGGCACGGCAATCAGCCCCAGCATTTT. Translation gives CASSEGHGNQPQHF.

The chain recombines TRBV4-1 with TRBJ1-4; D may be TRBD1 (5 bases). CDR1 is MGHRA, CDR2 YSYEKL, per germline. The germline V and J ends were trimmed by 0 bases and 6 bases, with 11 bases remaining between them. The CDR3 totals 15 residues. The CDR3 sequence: CASSQDVGRYEKLFF. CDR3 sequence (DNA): TGCGCCAGCAGCCAAGATGTGGGGCGGTATGAAAAACTGTTTTTT.

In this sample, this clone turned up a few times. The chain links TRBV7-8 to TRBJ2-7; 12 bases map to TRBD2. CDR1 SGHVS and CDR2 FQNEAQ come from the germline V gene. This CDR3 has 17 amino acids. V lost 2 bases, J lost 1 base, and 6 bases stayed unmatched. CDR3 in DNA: TGTGCCAGCAGCTTACCTAGCGGGAGGGCCGAATCCTACGAGCAGTACTTC. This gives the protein CASSLPSGRAESYEQYF. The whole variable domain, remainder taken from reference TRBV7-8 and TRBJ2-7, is GAGVSQSPRYKVAKRGQDVALRCDPISGHVSLFWYQQALGQGPEFLTYFQNEAQLDKSGLPSDRFFAERPEGSVSTLKIQRTQQEDSAVYLCASSLPSGRAESYEQYFGPGTRLTVT.

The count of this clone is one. The CDR3 here is CASSGFGTGLYEQYF. CDR3 bases: TGTGCCAGCAGTGGGTTCGGGACAGGGCTTTACGAGCAGTACTTC. The genes are TRBV28 and TRBJ2-7; 9 bases fit TRBD1. CDR1 is MDHEN, CDR2 SYDVKM, per germline. The CDR3 length is 15 residues. J gave up 4 bases and V 5 bases, and 9 bases lay outside the gene matches.

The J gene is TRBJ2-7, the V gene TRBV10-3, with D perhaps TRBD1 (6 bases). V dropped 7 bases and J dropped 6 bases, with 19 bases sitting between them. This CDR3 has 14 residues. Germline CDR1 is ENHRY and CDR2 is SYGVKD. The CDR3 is CAIKSRTEVFEQYF. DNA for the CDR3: TGTGCCATCAAGTCAAGGACAGAGGTATTCGAGCAGTACTTC.

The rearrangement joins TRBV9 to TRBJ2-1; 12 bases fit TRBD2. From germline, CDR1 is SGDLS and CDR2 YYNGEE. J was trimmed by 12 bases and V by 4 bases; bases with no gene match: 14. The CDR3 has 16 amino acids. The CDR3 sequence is CASSLSSGRARDGQFF. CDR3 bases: TGTGCCAGCAGCCTTTCTAGCGGGAGGGCCCGGGACGGGCAGTTCTTC.